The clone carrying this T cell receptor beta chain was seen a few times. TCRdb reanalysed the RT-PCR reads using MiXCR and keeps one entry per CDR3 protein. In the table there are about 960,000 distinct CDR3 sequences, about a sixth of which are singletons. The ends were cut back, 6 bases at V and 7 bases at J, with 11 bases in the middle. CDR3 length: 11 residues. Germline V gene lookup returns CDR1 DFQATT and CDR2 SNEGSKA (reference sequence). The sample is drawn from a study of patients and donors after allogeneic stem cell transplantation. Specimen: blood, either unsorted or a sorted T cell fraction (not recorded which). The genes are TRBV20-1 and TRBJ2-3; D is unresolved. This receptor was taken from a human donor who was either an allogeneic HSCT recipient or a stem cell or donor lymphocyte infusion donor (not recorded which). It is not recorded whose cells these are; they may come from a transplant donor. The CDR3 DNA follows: TGCAGTGCAACTGAGGAGTATACGCAGTATTTT. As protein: CSATEEYTQYF.